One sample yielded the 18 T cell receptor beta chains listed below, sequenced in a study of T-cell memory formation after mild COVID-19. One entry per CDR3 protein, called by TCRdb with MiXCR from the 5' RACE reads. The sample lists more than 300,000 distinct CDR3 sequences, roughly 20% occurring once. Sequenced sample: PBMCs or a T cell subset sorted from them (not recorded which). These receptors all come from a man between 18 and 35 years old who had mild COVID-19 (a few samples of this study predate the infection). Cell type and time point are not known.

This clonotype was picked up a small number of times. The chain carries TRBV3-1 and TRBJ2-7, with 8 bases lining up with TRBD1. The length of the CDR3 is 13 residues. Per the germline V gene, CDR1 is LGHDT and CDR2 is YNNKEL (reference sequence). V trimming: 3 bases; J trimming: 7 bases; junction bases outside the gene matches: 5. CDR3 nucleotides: TGTGCCAGCAGCCAGACAGGGGCGGGGGAGCAGTACGTC. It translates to CASSQTGAGEQYV.

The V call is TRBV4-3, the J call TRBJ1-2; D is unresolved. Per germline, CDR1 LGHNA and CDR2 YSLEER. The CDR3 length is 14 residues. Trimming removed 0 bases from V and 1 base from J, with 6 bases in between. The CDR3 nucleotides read TGCGCCAGCAGCCAAGACAGTTTTAACTATGGCTACACCTTC. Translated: CASSQDSFNYGYTF.

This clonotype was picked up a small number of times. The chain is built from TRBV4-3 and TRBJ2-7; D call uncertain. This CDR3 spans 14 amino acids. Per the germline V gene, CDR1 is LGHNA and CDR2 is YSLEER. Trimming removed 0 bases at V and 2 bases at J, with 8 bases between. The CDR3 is CASSQDLGTYEQYF. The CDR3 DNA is TGCGCCAGCAGCCAAGATCTGGGGACCTACGAGCAGTACTTC.

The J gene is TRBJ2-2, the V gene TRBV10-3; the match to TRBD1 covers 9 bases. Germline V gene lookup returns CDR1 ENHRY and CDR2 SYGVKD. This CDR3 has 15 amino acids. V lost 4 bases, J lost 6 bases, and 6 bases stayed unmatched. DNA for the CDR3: TGTGCCATCAGTGTAAGGGGACAGGGCGCCGGGGAGCTGTTTTTT. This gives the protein CAISVRGQGAGELFF.

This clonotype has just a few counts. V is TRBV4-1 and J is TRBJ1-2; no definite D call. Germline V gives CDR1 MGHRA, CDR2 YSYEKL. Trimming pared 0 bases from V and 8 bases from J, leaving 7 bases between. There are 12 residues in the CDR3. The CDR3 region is CASSQELGGYTF. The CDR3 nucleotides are TGCGCCAGCAGCCAAGAATTGGGGGGCTACACCTTC.

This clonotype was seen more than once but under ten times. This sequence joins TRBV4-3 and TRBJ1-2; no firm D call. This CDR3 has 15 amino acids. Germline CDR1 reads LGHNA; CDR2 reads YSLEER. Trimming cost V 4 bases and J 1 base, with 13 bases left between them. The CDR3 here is CASSPALSGNYGYTF. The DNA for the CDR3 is TGCGCCAGCAGCCCAGCTCTCAGCGGTAACTATGGCTACACCTTC.

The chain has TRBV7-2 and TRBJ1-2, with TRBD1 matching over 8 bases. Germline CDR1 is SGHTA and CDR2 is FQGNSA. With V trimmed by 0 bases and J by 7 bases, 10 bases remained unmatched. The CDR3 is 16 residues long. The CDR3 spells CASSLARTGRSGGYTF. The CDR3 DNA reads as TGTGCCAGCAGCTTAGCGAGGACAGGGAGGTCCGGTGGCTACACCTTC.

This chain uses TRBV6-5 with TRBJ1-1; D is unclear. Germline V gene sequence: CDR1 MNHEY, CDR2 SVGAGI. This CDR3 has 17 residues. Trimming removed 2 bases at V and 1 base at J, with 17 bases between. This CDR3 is CASSYDGSKRANTEAFF. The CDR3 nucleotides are TGTGCCAGCAGTTACGATGGGTCGAAAAGAGCGAACACTGAAGCTTTCTTT.

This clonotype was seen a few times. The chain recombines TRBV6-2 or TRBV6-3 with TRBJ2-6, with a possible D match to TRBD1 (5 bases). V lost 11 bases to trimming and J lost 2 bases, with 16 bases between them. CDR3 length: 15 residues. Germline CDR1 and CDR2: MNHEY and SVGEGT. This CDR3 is CAAMMGRTGANVLTF. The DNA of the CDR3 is TGTGCCGCCATGATGGGGCGGACTGGGGCCAACGTCCTGACTTTC.

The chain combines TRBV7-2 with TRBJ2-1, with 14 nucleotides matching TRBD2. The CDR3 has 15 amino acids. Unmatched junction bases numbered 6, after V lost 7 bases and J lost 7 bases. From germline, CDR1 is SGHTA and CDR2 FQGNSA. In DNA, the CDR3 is TGTGCCAGCAAAACCGGGACTAGCGGGGGAAATGAGCAGTTCTTC. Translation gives CASKTGTSGGNEQFF.

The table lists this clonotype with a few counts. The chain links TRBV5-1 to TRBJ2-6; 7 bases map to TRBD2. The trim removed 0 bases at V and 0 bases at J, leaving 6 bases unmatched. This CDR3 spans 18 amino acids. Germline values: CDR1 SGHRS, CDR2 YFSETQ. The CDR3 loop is CASSLDGLVFSGANVLTF. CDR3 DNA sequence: TGCGCCAGCAGCTTGGACGGACTAGTCTTCTCTGGGGCCAACGTCCTGACTTTC.

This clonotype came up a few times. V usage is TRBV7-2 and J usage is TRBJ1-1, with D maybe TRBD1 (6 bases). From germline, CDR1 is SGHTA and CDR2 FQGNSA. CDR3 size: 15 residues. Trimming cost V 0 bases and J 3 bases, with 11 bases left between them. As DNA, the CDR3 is TGTGCCAGCAGCTTAGCGGGGGGGCTGGACACTGAAGCTTTCTTT. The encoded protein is CASSLAGGLDTEAFF.

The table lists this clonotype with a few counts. The CDR3 nucleotides read TGCGCCAGCAGCGGGGTAGATGAAGAGACCCAGTACTTC. Encoded protein: CASSGVDEETQYF. This chain links TRBV5-1 with TRBJ2-5; no clear D gene. Germline assignment: CDR1 SGHRS and CDR2 YFSETQ. V lost 4 bases and J 3 bases, leaving 10 bases between the germline ends. There are 13 residues in the CDR3.

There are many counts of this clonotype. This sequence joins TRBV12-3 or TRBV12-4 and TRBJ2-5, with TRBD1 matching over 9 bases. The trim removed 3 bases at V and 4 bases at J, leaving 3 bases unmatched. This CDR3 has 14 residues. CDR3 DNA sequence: TGTGCCAGCAGTTTCCCGGACAGGGGAGAGACCCAGTACTTC. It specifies CASSFPDRGETQYF.

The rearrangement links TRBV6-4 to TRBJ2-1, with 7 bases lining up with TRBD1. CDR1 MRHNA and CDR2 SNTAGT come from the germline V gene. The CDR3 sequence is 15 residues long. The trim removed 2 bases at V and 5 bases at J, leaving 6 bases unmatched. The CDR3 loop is CASSDRYRGHNEQFF. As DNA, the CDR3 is TGTGCCAGCAGTGACAGGTACAGGGGTCACAATGAGCAGTTCTTC.

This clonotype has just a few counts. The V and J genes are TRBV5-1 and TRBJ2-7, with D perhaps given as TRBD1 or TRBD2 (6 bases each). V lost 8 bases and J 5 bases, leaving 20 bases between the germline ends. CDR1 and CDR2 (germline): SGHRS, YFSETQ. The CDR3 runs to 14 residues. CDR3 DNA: TGCGCCAGTCCCGGAGCAGGGGAGGTGGACGAGCAGTACTTC. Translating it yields CASPGAGEVDEQYF.

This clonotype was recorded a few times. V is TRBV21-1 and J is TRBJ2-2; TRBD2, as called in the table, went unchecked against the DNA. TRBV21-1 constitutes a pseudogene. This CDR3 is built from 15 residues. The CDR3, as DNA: TGTGCCATCCTACGGCTAAGGCGGGACACCGGGGAGCTGTTTTTT. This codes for CAILRLRRDTGELFF.

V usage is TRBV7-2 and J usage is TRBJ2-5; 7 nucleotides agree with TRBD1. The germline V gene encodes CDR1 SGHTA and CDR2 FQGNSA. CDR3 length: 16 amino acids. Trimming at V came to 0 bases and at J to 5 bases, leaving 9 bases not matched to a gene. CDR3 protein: CASSLALGRGFETQYF. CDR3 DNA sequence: TGTGCCAGCAGCTTAGCGTTAGGCAGGGGGTTCGAGACCCAGTACTTC. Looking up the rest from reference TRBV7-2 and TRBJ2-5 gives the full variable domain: GAGVSQSPSNKVTEKGKDVELRCDPISGHTALYWYRQSLGQGLEFLIYFQGNSAPDKSGLPSDRFSAERTGGSVSTLTIQRTQQEDSAVYLCASSLALGRGFETQYFGPGTRLLVL.